What follows is one T cell receptor (beta chain) and its context. Its specificity is unknown. Deep level was the assay's run setting. Sequencing was performed with immunoSEQ multiplex PCR; in TCRdb, only in-frame clones are kept and a portion is missing. The data hold roughly 500,000 clones, with around 95% observed a single time. These data come from a study of shared clonotypes between healthy human individuals. Study outcomes and limitations: As a rule, naive subsets had a larger estimated richness than memory subsets. Clonotypes that were shared across a few donors made up 4% to 6% of naive CD4 clonotypes.

In the CD4+ fraction, cells were divided into CD45RA+ naive and CD45RA-negative memory subsets. The receptor was isolated from a woman aged 30 to 39 in good health. The sample comprised naive CD4+ T cells sorted from blood. The subset: CD45RA+ positively selected.

For the CDR3, the DNA is TGTGCCAGCAGTTACTCACCGGTCATCTCTGGAAACACCATATATTTT. Residues: CASSYSPVISGNTIYF. The gene calls are TRBV6-5 and TRBJ1-3; D is undetermined. The ends were cut back, 0 bases at V and 0 bases at J, with 9 bases in the middle. The V gene's germline CDR1 is MNHEY and CDR2 SVGAGI. The CDR3 has 16 residues.